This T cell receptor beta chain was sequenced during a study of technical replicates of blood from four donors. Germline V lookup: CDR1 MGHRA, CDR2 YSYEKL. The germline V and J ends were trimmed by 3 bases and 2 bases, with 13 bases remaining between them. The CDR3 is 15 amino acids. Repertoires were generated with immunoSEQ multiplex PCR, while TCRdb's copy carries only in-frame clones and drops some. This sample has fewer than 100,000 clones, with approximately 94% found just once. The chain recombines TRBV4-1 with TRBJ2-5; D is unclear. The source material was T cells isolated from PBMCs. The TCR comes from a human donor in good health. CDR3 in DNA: TGCGCCAGCAGCCAGATCCCCGCGAGGCAAGAGACCCAGTACTTC. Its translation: CASSQIPARQETQYF.